The 18 T cell receptor beta chains below were found in one sample sequenced in a study of T cell responses to AZD1222 COVID-19 vaccine. Some clones are missing from TCRdb's copy, which holds only in-frame ones; the method was immunoSEQ multiplex PCR. The sample contains 65,000 to 95,000 clones, 75% to 85% of which appear only once. Material: peripheral blood, obtained on day 0 of AZD1222 vaccination. The receptors were gathered from an adult in good health.

The rearrangement links TRBV10-2 to TRBJ2-6; 7 bases align to TRBD1. Germline CDR1 reads WSHSY; CDR2 reads SAAADI. V shed 6 bases and J 1 base; nucleotides not matched to a gene: 15. The CDR3 contains 19 residues. The DNA for the CDR3 is TGCGCCAGCAGACCGGGGCGGACAGGCGACATGTCTGGGGCCAACGTCCTGACTTTC. Protein: CASRPGRTGDMSGANVLTF.

V gene TRBV14 combines with J gene TRBJ2-7; no firm D call. Deletions cut 1 base from V and 5 bases from J, with 12 bases between. Germline V gene data show CDR1 as SGHDN and CDR2 as FVKESK. The CDR3 loop spans 14 amino acids. CDR3 sequence (DNA): TGTGCCAGCAGCCAAGTTACCAGGTTGGACGAGCAGTACTTC. Its protein is CASSQVTRLDEQYF.

This clone was observed a few times. This rearrangement joins TRBV6-5 to TRBJ1-6; D unresolved. CDR1 is MNHEY and CDR2 is SVGAGI in the germline V gene. The CDR3 is 14 amino acids. Trimming cost V 3 bases and J 5 bases, with 8 bases left between them. This CDR3 is CASSYLGDNSPLHF. The DNA of the CDR3 is TGTGCCAGCAGTTATCTAGGAGATAATTCACCCCTCCACTTT.

The V and J genes are TRBV4-1 and TRBJ1-4, with TRBD1 matching 8 bases. With 3 bases clipped from V and 5 bases from J, the junction kept 5 bases outside the gene matches. This CDR3 comprises 15 residues. Germline V gene sequence: CDR1 MGHRA, CDR2 YSYEKL. CDR3 sequence (DNA): TGCGCCAGCAGCCACTTGGACAGGGTAAATGAAAAACTGTTTTTT. It yields the protein CASSHLDRVNEKLFF.

This chain uses TRBV12-3 or TRBV12-4 with TRBJ2-1; 7 bases agree with TRBD1. CDR3 length: 11 amino acids. V lost 6 bases, J lost 11 bases, and 4 bases stayed unmatched. The CDR3: CASSLTGKQFF. In nucleotides, the CDR3 is TGTGCCAGCAGCCTGACAGGGAAGCAGTTCTTC.

The genes are TRBV19 and TRBJ1-5, with D possibly matching TRBD1 (6 bases). The V gene's germline CDR1 is LNHDA and CDR2 SQIVND (reference sequence). Between the trimmed V and J ends, which lost 3 bases and 2 bases, there was a span of 11 bases. The CDR3 runs to 15 residues. The CDR3 spells CASSMTGGGNQPQHF. DNA for the CDR3: TGTGCCAGTAGTATGACAGGAGGAGGCAATCAGCCCCAGCATTTT.

The chain uses TRBV7-8 and TRBJ2-7; 7 nucleotides line up with TRBD2. The CDR3 runs to 16 residues. J lost 0 bases, V lost 5 bases, and 10 bases had no gene match. Looked up from germline, CDR1 is SGHVS and CDR2 is FQNEAQ. The CDR3 nucleotides read TGTGCCAGCAGCCCGATAAAAGGCGGGGGCTCCTACGAGCAGTACTTC. Protein sequence: CASSPIKGGGSYEQYF.

This clone was observed a few times. The V gene is TRBV7-9, the J gene TRBJ2-7; D perhaps matches TRBD2 (6 bases). The CDR3 loop spans 14 amino acids. Germline-derived CDR1 and CDR2 are SEHNR and FQNEAQ (reference sequence). Trimming removed 3 bases from V and 2 bases from J, with 11 bases in between. The CDR3 here is CASSFGEVTYEQYF. The CDR3 nucleotides are TGTGCCAGCAGCTTTGGGGAGGTAACCTACGAGCAGTACTTC.

The chain joins TRBV11-2 to TRBJ1-3; D is unclear. The V and J ends lost 3 bases and 4 bases respectively, with 1 base between them. There are 11 residues in the CDR3. Germline V lookup: CDR1 SGHAT, CDR2 FQNNGV. CDR3 sequence reads: CASSLGNTIYF. CDR3 nucleotides: TGTGCCAGCAGCTTGGGAAACACCATATATTTT.

J is TRBJ2-7 and V is TRBV5-1; TRBD2 matches 8 bases. The CDR3 spans 16 residues. J lost 6 bases, V lost 0 bases, and 11 bases had no gene match. Per the germline V gene, CDR1 is SGHRS and CDR2 is YFSETQ. The chain's CDR3 is CASSLARGAGAGEQYF. CDR3 nucleotides: TGCGCCAGCAGCTTGGCCAGAGGAGCGGGAGCTGGCGAGCAGTACTTC.

This rearrangement joins TRBV25-1 to TRBJ2-7; 11 nucleotides agree with TRBD1. Germline V gene lookup returns CDR1 MGHDK and CDR2 SYGVNS. The CDR3 is 15 residues long. Unmatched junction bases numbered 8, after V lost 5 bases and J lost 5 bases. The DNA for the CDR3 is TGTGCCAGCAGTTCCCCCGGGACAGGGGGACACGAGCAGTACTTC. This codes for CASSSPGTGGHEQYF.

The chain recombines TRBV4-1 with TRBJ2-3; 8 bases map to TRBD2. This CDR3 comprises 13 residues. V was clipped by 4 bases and J by 5 bases; unmatched bases: 2. Per the germline V gene, CDR1 is MGHRA and CDR2 is YSYEKL. The CDR3 DNA follows: TGCGCCAGCAGCCCGGGACTAGTAGATACGCAGTATTTT. The encoded protein is CASSPGLVDTQYF.

This clone appeared a single time. The chain couples TRBV5-6 to TRBJ1-1; the D gene is possibly TRBD1 (5 bases). This CDR3 comprises 14 residues. Trimming pared 4 bases from V and 1 base from J, leaving 11 bases between. Germline V lookup: CDR1 SGHDT, CDR2 YYEEEE. CDR3 DNA: TGTGCCAGCAGCAGGGGACTGTGGAACACTGAAGCTTTCTTT. As protein: CASSRGLWNTEAFF.

The chain carries TRBV4-2 and TRBJ2-1; D may match TRBD1 or TRBD2 (5 bases each). This CDR3 comprises 15 residues. V lost 0 bases and J 3 bases, leaving 9 bases between the germline ends. The V gene's germline CDR1 is LGHNA and CDR2 YNFKEQ. CDR3: CASSQDRGVYNEQFF. CDR3 in DNA: TGTGCCAGCAGCCAAGATAGAGGGGTCTACAATGAGCAGTTCTTC.

This chain connects TRBV7-9 to TRBJ1-6, with D perhaps matching TRBD1 (5 bases). The length of the CDR3 is 17 residues. CDR1 is SEHNR and CDR2 is FQNEAQ in the germline V gene (reference sequence). V shed 4 bases and J shed 3 bases, with 16 bases lying between them. The CDR3 region is CASSSSGLGGYNSPLHF. The CDR3 DNA is TGTGCCAGCAGCTCCTCTGGACTTGGGGGCTATAATTCACCCCTCCACTTT.

Concerning this clone: One junction end does not reproduce the germline sequence, and a read error may be involved. This sequence joins TRBV25-1 and TRBJ1-1; D possibly corresponds to TRBD1 (6 bases). This CDR3 is built from 13 residues. The germline CDR1 and CDR2 sequences are MGHDK and SYGVNS. Written as DNA, the CDR3 is TGTGCCAGCACTGAAGGACAGTACACTGAAGCTTTCTTT. This translates into CASTEGQYTEAFF.

This sequence joins TRBV3-1 (or the pseudogene TRBV3-2) and TRBJ1-3, with D perhaps TRBD1 (5 bases). Trimming removed 0 bases from V and 5 bases from J, with 11 bases in between. Germline assignment: CDR1 LGHDT and CDR2 YNNKEL (reference sequence). The CDR3 consists of 15 residues. CDR3 sequence: CASSQETVTRNTIYF. CDR3 DNA: TGTGCCAGCAGCCAAGAGACAGTCACAAGAAACACCATATATTTT.

This chain connects TRBV5-6 to TRBJ2-1; tentatively, D is TRBD1 (6 bases). CDR3 size: 19 residues. The ends were cut back, 1 base at V and 5 bases at J, with 25 bases in the middle. Germline CDR1 SGHDT, CDR2 YYEEEE. Here the CDR3 DNA reads TGTGCCAGCAGCTTGTACTTGACAGGCCCTCGTGTTTTGGACAATGAGCAGTTCTTC. This sequence encodes CASSLYLTGPRVLDNEQFF.